The T cell receptor (beta chain) described here comes from a study of T cell responses to AZD1222 COVID-19 vaccine. Method: immunoSEQ multiplex PCR; TCRdb's copy keeps in-frame clones and lacks some. The sample records some 150,000 clones, 90% to 95% being singletons. V lost 5 bases and J lost 4, with 11 bases in between. Germline V gives CDR1 SEHNR, CDR2 FQNEAQ (reference sequence). This CDR3 has 13 amino acids. The genes are TRBV7-9 and TRBJ1-1, with D unclear. The material was peripheral blood, obtained on day 0 of AZD1222 vaccination. This TCR derives from an adult in good health. CDR3 protein: CASSPGRLTEAFF. The CDR3 nucleotides read TGTGCCAGCAGCCCCGGACGACTCACTGAAGCTTTCTTT.